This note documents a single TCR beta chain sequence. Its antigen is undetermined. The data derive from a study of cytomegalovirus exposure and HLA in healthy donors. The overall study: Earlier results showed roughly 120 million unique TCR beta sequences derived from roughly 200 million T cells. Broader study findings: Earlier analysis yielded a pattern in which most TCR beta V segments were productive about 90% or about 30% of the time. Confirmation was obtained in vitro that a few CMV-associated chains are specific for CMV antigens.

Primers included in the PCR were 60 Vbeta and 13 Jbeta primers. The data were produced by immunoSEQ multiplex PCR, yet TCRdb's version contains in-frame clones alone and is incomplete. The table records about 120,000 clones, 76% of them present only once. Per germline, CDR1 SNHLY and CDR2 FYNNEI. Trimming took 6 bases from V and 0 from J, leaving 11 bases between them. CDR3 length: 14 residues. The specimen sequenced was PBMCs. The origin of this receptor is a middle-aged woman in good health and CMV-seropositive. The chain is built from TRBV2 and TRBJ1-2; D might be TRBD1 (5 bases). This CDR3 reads CASRPDRANYGYTF. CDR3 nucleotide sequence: TGTGCCAGCAGGCCCGACAGAGCTAACTATGGCTACACCTTC. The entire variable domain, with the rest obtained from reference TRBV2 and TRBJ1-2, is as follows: EPEVTQTPSHQVTQMGQEVILRCVPISNHLYFYWYRQILGQKVEFLVSFYNNEISEKSEIFDDQFSVERPDGSNFTLKIRSTKLEDSAMYFCASRPDRANYGYTFGSGTRLTVV.